Each of the 14 T cell receptor beta chains below was sequenced from the same sample in a study of human T cells and chemical hapten exposure. TCRdb re-derived calls from the RACE reads in MiXCR, one entry per CDR3 protein. Among roughly 130,000 distinct CDR3 sequences listed, around 11% were seen once. Time point of the sample: patch test 3, about 24 weeks after DPC sensitization. Treatment defined: therapeutic diphenylcyclopropenone sensitization with weekly scalp DPC. The sequencing here drew on whole blood, taken in connection with sensitization to the hapten diphenylcyclopropenone (DPC). The receptors were sampled from a woman in her fifties or sixties with alopecia areata. Some clones in this sample may be carry-over from other donors' samples.

This rearrangement joins TRBV10-3 to TRBJ2-3; 16 positions agree with TRBD2. The J segment lost 5 bases and the V segment lost 1 base, leaving 12 bases of the junction unmatched. The germline V gene has CDR1 ENHRY and CDR2 SYGVKD. This CDR3 comprises 20 residues. The CDR3 DNA reads as TGTGCCATCAGTGAGTTAATGTCGGGACTAGCGGGAGGGCCAGGAGATACGCAGTATTTT. Translating gives CAISELMSGLAGGPGDTQYF.

In regard to this clonotype: The junction shows a germline mismatch at one end, possibly a read error. V gene TRBV28 combines with J gene TRBJ1-5; possibly TRBD1 for D (5 bases). Germline assignment: CDR1 MDHEN and CDR2 SYDVKM. The CDR3 covers 15 residues. Here the CDR3 reads CAGSSLDSLNQPQHF. DNA of the CDR3: TGTGCCGGCAGTTCCCTCGACAGTCTTAATCAGCCCCAGCATTTT.

This rearrangement joins TRBV20-1 to TRBJ1-5, with 7 nucleotides matching TRBD1. With V trimmed by 6 bases and J by 0 bases, 5 bases remained unmatched. The CDR3 runs to 14 residues. Germline V gene sequence: CDR1 DFQATT, CDR2 SNEGSKA (reference sequence). CDR3 protein: CSAETGLSNQPQHF. In DNA form, the CDR3 reads TGCAGTGCGGAGACAGGGCTTAGCAATCAGCCCCAGCATTTT.

The chain employs TRBV9 and TRBJ2-5; D call uncertain. V lost 0 bases and J 0 bases, leaving 6 bases between the germline ends. The CDR3 spans 14 residues. Germline lookup yields CDR1 SGDLS and CDR2 YYNGEE. This CDR3 is CASSVALYQETQYF. The CDR3 coding sequence is TGTGCCAGCAGCGTAGCCCTGTACCAAGAGACCCAGTACTTC.

The chain couples TRBV3-1 to TRBJ2-2; TRBD1 aligns across 8 bases. Germline V CDR1 and CDR2: LGHDT, YNNKEL (reference sequence). CDR3 length: 16 amino acids. V lost 2 bases, J lost 4 bases, and 6 bases stayed unmatched. This chain's CDR3 is CASSQRQGSGTGELFF. The CDR3 region has the DNA TGTGCCAGCAGCCAACGACAGGGGAGTGGCACCGGGGAGCTGTTTTTT.

This chain connects TRBV21-1 to TRBJ1-4; the table assigns TRBD1, which was not confirmed against the DNA. TRBV21-1 is a pseudogene locus. This CDR3 region has 13 residues. The CDR3 bases are TGTGCCAGCAGCAAAGATTTGGGGCTGTTTCTGTTTTTT. This gives the protein CASSKDLGLFLFF.

The table lists this clonotype with many counts. The CDR3 region has the DNA TGCAGTGCTAGAGCTCAGTTCTTC. It yields the protein CSARAQFF. The rearrangement links TRBV20-1 to TRBJ2-1; no firm D call. V lost 1 base to trimming and J lost 13 bases, with 2 bases between them. The germline CDR1 and CDR2 sequences are DFQATT and SNEGSKA (reference sequence). The CDR3 totals 8 residues.

The chain employs TRBV7-3 and TRBJ1-2; D is uncertain. The CDR3 covers 13 residues. Germline V gives CDR1 SGHTA, CDR2 FQGTGA. V shed 5 bases and J shed 6 bases, with 13 bases lying between them. The CDR3: CASSLRGMDGYTF. The CDR3 nucleotides read TGTGCCAGCAGCCTGCGGGGTATGGATGGCTACACCTTC.

The genes are TRBV12-3 or TRBV12-4 and TRBJ1-2, with D perhaps matching TRBD1 (5 bases). V was shortened by 6 bases and J by 6 bases, with 14 bases between the two germline ends. CDR3 length equals 13 residues. This chain's CDR3 is CASSPGTLDGYTF. The CDR3 nucleotides are TGTGCCAGCAGCCCCGGGACGTTAGATGGCTACACCTTC.

The J gene is TRBJ1-6, the V gene TRBV20-1; D is uncertain. Trimming removed 2 bases from V and 0 bases from J, with 8 bases in between. CDR1 is DFQATT, CDR2 SNEGSKA, per germline (reference sequence). This CDR3 is 15 amino acids long. CDR3 protein: CSARMQSSYNSPLHF. CDR3 DNA: TGCAGTGCTAGAATGCAGAGCTCCTATAATTCACCCCTCCACTTT.

The chain has TRBV7-3 and TRBJ2-3; TRBD2 is a possible D gene (5 bases). The V end was cut by 2 bases, the J end by 6 bases, with 12 bases between. Germline V gene data show CDR1 as SGHTA and CDR2 as FQGTGA. CDR3 length equals 14 residues. CDR3: CASSLPGKSDTQYF. DNA for the CDR3: TGTGCCAGCAGCTTACCGGGGAAGTCGGATACGCAGTATTTT.

This clonotype was recorded a few times. The chain joins TRBV7-6 to TRBJ2-7, with D unresolved. Germline CDR1 is SGHVS and CDR2 is FNYEAQ. V lost 4 bases to trimming and J lost 2 bases, with 9 bases between them. The CDR3 covers 13 residues. The CDR3 sequence: CASSSFGPYEQYF. The DNA of the CDR3 is TGTGCCAGCAGCTCCTTCGGGCCCTACGAGCAGTACTTC.

The chain carries TRBV20-1 and TRBJ2-3; 10 bases are a match to TRBD2. This CDR3 region has 12 residues. Germline-derived CDR1 and CDR2 are DFQATT and SNEGSKA (reference sequence). Trimming took 7 bases from V and 7 from J; bases not matched to a gene: 5. The CDR3 loop reads CSVAGGPNTQYF. The CDR3 DNA reads as TGCAGTGTAGCGGGAGGACCGAATACGCAGTATTTT.

This clonotype was seen only a few times. The V gene is TRBV30, the J gene TRBJ2-3; TRBD1 is a possible D gene (5 bases). Germline values: CDR1 GTSNPN, CDR2 SVGIG (reference sequence). V lost 0 bases, J lost 5 bases, and 27 bases lay in between. The CDR3 consists of 19 residues. The CDR3 sequence: CAWSVRPWRQGTMVDTQYF. The CDR3 DNA follows: TGTGCCTGGAGTGTACGTCCTTGGCGTCAGGGAACGATGGTAGATACGCAGTATTTT.